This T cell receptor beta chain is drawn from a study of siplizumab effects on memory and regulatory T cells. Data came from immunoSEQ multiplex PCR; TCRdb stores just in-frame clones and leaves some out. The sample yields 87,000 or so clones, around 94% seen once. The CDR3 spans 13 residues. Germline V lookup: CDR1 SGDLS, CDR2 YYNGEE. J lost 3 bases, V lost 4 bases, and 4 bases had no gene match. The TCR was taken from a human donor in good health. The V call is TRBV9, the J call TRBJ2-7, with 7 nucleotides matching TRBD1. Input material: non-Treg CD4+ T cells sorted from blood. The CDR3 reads CASSTRTGYEQYF. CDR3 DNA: TGTGCCAGCAGCACCCGGACAGGCTACGAGCAGTACTTC.